These 28 T cell receptor beta chains were sequenced from one sample in a study of blood T cell repertoires in COVID-19. TCRdb keeps only in-frame clones here, not all; method: immunoSEQ multiplex PCR. This sample has over 300,000 clones, with around 90% found just once. Sequenced input: peripheral blood. These receptor sequences come from a man younger than 35 with active or convalescent COVID-19.

The chain is built from TRBV27 and TRBJ1-1; D is undetermined. The CDR3 length is 14 residues. Trimming left V 2 bases short and J 0 bases short, with 7 bases between. Germline lookup yields CDR1 MNHEY and CDR2 SMNVEV (reference sequence). The CDR3: CASSLKSVNTEAFF. CDR3 sequence (DNA): TGTGCCAGCAGTTTAAAATCGGTGAACACTGAAGCTTTCTTT.

The V gene is TRBV7-6, the J gene TRBJ1-2; 7 nucleotides line up with TRBD1. From germline, CDR1 is SGHVS and CDR2 FNYEAQ. The V gene end was trimmed by 0 bases and the J gene end by 6 bases; junction bases not matched to a gene: 4. The CDR3 length is 14 residues. The CDR3 reads CASSLARGGDGYTF. CDR3 nucleotide sequence: TGTGCCAGCAGCTTAGCTCGAGGGGGCGATGGCTACACCTTC.

This clone is a singleton in its sample. The genes are TRBV7-9 and TRBJ1-2, with D perhaps TRBD1 (6 bases). The CDR3 has 14 amino acids. Trimming shortened V by 7 bases and J by 4 bases, and 16 bases separated the two germline ends. The germline V gene has CDR1 SEHNR and CDR2 FQNEAQ (reference sequence). DNA of the CDR3: TGTGCCAGCACCATCAAGGGGGTTTCCTATGGCTACACCTTC. This encodes CASTIKGVSYGYTF.

The chain employs TRBV25-1 and TRBJ2-2, with 7 positions matching TRBD1. V trimming: 4 bases; J trimming: 5 bases; junction bases outside the gene matches: 10. Germline assignment: CDR1 MGHDK and CDR2 SYGVNS. The CDR3 has 16 residues. The CDR3 DNA sequence: TGTGCCAGCAGTGTCCGGGACAGCCCGATGACCGGGGAGCTGTTTTTT. It specifies CASSVRDSPMTGELFF.

V is TRBV19 and J is TRBJ2-1; 9 bases are a match to TRBD1. The length of the CDR3 is 16 residues. Per the germline V gene, CDR1 is LNHDA and CDR2 is SQIVND (reference sequence). The V segment lost 8 bases and the J segment 3 bases; nucleotides outside the gene matches: 11. The CDR3: CASQTPGTGFYNEQFF. The CDR3 DNA sequence: TGTGCCAGTCAAACCCCTGGGACAGGGTTCTACAATGAGCAGTTCTTC. The full variable domain, with the rest looked up from reference TRBV19 and TRBJ2-1, is DGGITQSPKYLFRKEGQNVTLSCEQNLNHDAMYWYRQDPGQGLRLIYYSQIVNDFQKGDIAEGYSVSREKKESFPLTVTSAQKNPTAFYLCASQTPGTGFYNEQFFGPGTRLTVL.

The chain combines TRBV6-2 or TRBV6-3 with TRBJ2-2, with D possibly being TRBD1 (6 bases). CDR3 length: 14 amino acids. V lost 3 bases to trimming and J lost 4 bases, with 9 bases between them. Germline V CDR1 and CDR2: MNHEY, SVGEGT. The CDR3 loop is CASSYPDSTGELFF. The CDR3 DNA reads TGTGCCAGCAGTTATCCGGACAGCACCGGGGAGCTGTTTTTT.

The V gene is TRBV19, the J gene TRBJ2-2, with 8 nucleotides matching TRBD1. V trimming: 5 bases; J trimming: 6 bases; junction bases outside the gene matches: 11. The CDR3 is 16 amino acids. The V gene's germline CDR1 is LNHDA and CDR2 SQIVND (reference sequence). The CDR3: CASSQKGQGGAGELFF. CDR3 sequence (DNA): TGTGCCAGTAGTCAGAAAGGACAGGGTGGGGCCGGGGAGCTGTTTTTT. The whole variable domain, filled in from reference TRBV19 and TRBJ2-2, reads DGGITQSPKYLFRKEGQNVTLSCEQNLNHDAMYWYRQDPGQGLRLIYYSQIVNDFQKGDIAEGYSVSREKKESFPLTVTSAQKNPTAFYLCASSQKGQGGAGELFFGEGSRLTVL.

The chain employs TRBV28 and TRBJ1-1; TRBD1 matches at 8 bases. There are 17 residues in the CDR3. Per germline, CDR1 MDHEN and CDR2 SYDVKM. J gave up 1 base and V 7 bases, and 14 bases lay outside the gene matches. Here the CDR3 DNA reads TGTGCCAGCAAGCCAGGGGGCGTCGGGATCGGGAACACTGAAGCTTTCTTT. As protein: CASKPGGVGIGNTEAFF.

This rearrangement joins TRBV23-1 to TRBJ2-1; 10 nucleotides line up with TRBD1. TRBV23-1 is an open reading frame, and its role is uncertain. CDR3 length equals 16 residues. The junction had 5 bases not matched to a gene; V was cut back by 0 bases and J by 6 bases. CDR3 sequence reads: CASSQSDRGNLNEQFF. The CDR3 DNA reads as TGCGCCAGCAGTCAATCGGACAGGGGGAATCTCAATGAGCAGTTCTTC.

This rearrangement joins TRBV6-1 to TRBJ1-1; D unresolved. The CDR3 is 15 residues long. The germline V gene encodes CDR1 MNHNS and CDR2 SASEGT. Trimming took 2 bases from V and 5 from J, leaving 15 bases between them. The DNA of the CDR3 is TGTGCCAGCAGTGAAAATCGCCGGGCGGGGACTGAAGCTTTCTTT. Translated: CASSENRRAGTEAFF.

This clone was picked up one time. The rearrangement uses TRBV19 and TRBJ2-1; TRBD2 aligns across 10 bases. The CDR3 is made up of 16 amino acids. The J segment lost 7 bases and the V segment lost 3 bases, leaving 9 bases of the junction unmatched. CDR1 and CDR2 from the germline V gene are LNHDA and SQIVND (reference sequence). The CDR3 nucleotides are TGTGCCAGTAGTATGGATTTACTAGCGGGGAGAAATGAGCAGTTCTTC. It codes for CASSMDLLAGRNEQFF.

The V and J genes are TRBV19 and TRBJ1-5; D call uncertain. V was trimmed by 2 bases and J by 5 bases, leaving 10 bases between them. There are 14 residues in the CDR3. Germline V gene data show CDR1 as LNHDA and CDR2 as SQIVND (reference sequence). In DNA, the CDR3 is TGTGCCAGTAGTATAACGGTAGCGTATCAGCCCCAGCATTTT. Its protein is CASSITVAYQPQHF.

The chain couples TRBV9 to TRBJ2-2, with 12 bases identical to TRBD2. Looked up from germline, CDR1 is SGDLS and CDR2 is YYNGEE. The CDR3 runs to 16 residues. The trim removed 2 bases at V and 3 bases at J, leaving 2 bases unmatched. CDR3 amino acids: CASSVLAGGDTGELFF. CDR3 bases: TGTGCCAGCAGCGTGCTAGCGGGAGGGGACACCGGGGAGCTGTTTTTT.

The rearrangement uses TRBV7-8 and TRBJ2-3; TRBD2 matches at 10 bases. The V gene's germline CDR1 is SGHVS and CDR2 FQNEAQ. Trimming at V came to 1 base and at J to 6 bases, leaving 10 bases not matched to a gene. The CDR3 contains 17 residues. The CDR3 DNA reads TGTGCCAGCAGCTTAGTGATAAGCGGGGGGGCCTCTGATACGCAGTATTTT. It specifies CASSLVISGGASDTQYF. The variable domain in full, completed from reference TRBV7-8 and TRBJ2-3, reads GAGVSQSPRYKVAKRGQDVALRCDPISGHVSLFWYQQALGQGPEFLTYFQNEAQLDKSGLPSDRFFAERPEGSVSTLKIQRTQQEDSAVYLCASSLVISGGASDTQYFGPGTRLTVL.

The CDR3 is CASSAGGRAGNTIYF. In DNA form, the CDR3 reads TGTGCCAGCAGCGCTGGGGGCAGGGCTGGAAACACCATATATTTT. The chain joins TRBV7-2 to TRBJ1-3; perhaps TRBD1 as D (6 bases). The CDR3 covers 15 residues. Germline V gives CDR1 SGHTA, CDR2 FQGNSA. Between the trimmed V and J ends, which lost 5 bases and 2 bases, there was a span of 13 bases.

The rearrangement links TRBV28 to TRBJ1-5; 7 bases align to TRBD1. Germline CDR1 reads MDHEN; CDR2 reads SYDVKM. Unmatched junction bases numbered 4, after V lost 5 bases and J lost 0 bases. There are 15 residues in the CDR3. The CDR3 DNA reads as TGTGCCAGCAGTGGGACAGATAATAGCAATCAGCCCCAGCATTTT. Amino acid sequence: CASSGTDNSNQPQHF. The full variable domain, with the rest looked up from reference TRBV28 and TRBJ1-5, is DVKVTQSSRYLVKRTGEKVFLECVQDMDHENMFWYRQDPGLGLRLIYFSYDVKMKEKGDIPEGYSVSREKKERFSLILESASTNQTSMYLCASSGTDNSNQPQHFGDGTRLSIL.

This chain uses TRBV6-5 with TRBJ2-3, with a weak D call TRBD1 (5 bases). From germline, CDR1 is MNHEY and CDR2 SVGAGI. Deletions cut 6 bases from V and 4 bases from J, with 11 bases between. This CDR3 contains 13 residues. The CDR3 nucleotides read TGTGCCAGCAGGCGGACACGATCAGATACGCAGTATTTT. The encoded protein is CASRRTRSDTQYF.

The rearrangement links TRBV2 to TRBJ2-1, with 7 positions matching TRBD2. CDR3 length equals 16 residues. Trimming removed 3 bases from V and 7 bases from J; junction bases left unmatched: 12. Per germline, CDR1 SNHLY and CDR2 FYNNEI. The CDR3 region is CASSDRPFGGSNEQFF. CDR3 DNA sequence: TGTGCCAGCAGTGATCGACCTTTCGGGGGGTCAAATGAGCAGTTCTTC. Full variable domain (outside the CDR3, taken from reference TRBV2 and TRBJ2-1): EPEVTQTPSHQVTQMGQEVILRCVPISNHLYFYWYRQILGQKVEFLVSFYNNEISEKSEIFDDQFSVERPDGSNFTLKIRSTKLEDSAMYFCASSDRPFGGSNEQFFGPGTRLTVL.

This clone has just one count. V and J are TRBV7-6 and TRBJ1-2; perhaps TRBD1 as D (5 bases). CDR3 length: 13 amino acids. Germline CDR1 is SGHVS and CDR2 is FNYEAQ. Trimming took 5 bases from V and 2 from J, leaving 9 bases between them. CDR3 residues: CASSPDINYGYTF. CDR3 nucleotides: TGTGCCAGCAGCCCGGACATCAACTATGGCTACACCTTC.

The chain combines TRBV4-3 with TRBJ2-7, with D unclear. This CDR3 has 13 amino acids. Germline loops: CDR1 LGHNA, CDR2 YSLEER. V shed 3 bases and J shed 7 bases, with 13 bases lying between them. CDR3 nucleotide sequence: TGCGCCAGCAGCCAGAGAGGTGGAACTGAGCAGTACTTC. As protein: CASSQRGGTEQYF.

This chain uses TRBV9 with TRBJ2-1; D ambiguous. Trimming removed 4 bases from V and 6 bases from J, with 8 bases in between. Germline lookup yields CDR1 SGDLS and CDR2 YYNGEE. There are 12 residues in the CDR3. CDR3 nucleotide sequence: TGTGCCAGCAGCCTAGTCGGCAATGAGCAGTTCTTC. Amino acids: CASSLVGNEQFF.

V and J are TRBV29-1 and TRBJ1-4; TRBD1 agrees at 7 bases. This CDR3 is built from 14 residues. Germline V lookup: CDR1 SQVTM, CDR2 ANQGSEA. V trimming: 7 bases; J trimming: 5 bases; junction bases outside the gene matches: 10. The CDR3 reads CSARGSYTNEKLFF. The CDR3, as DNA: TGCAGCGCCAGGGGGAGCTATACGAATGAAAAACTGTTTTTT.

V gene TRBV10-3 combines with J gene TRBJ2-5, with TRBD1 matching over 7 bases. This CDR3 is built from 14 residues. Germline V CDR1 and CDR2: ENHRY, SYGVKD. Losses at the gene ends were 8 bases for V and 2 bases for J; bases not matched to a gene: 8. This CDR3 is CAIRQGKLQETQYF. Here the CDR3 DNA reads TGTGCCATCCGACAGGGAAAACTTCAAGAGACCCAGTACTTC.

V and J are TRBV7-8 and TRBJ1-3, with 9 bases identical to TRBD1. This CDR3 region has 16 residues. Germline-derived CDR1 and CDR2 are SGHVS and FQNEAQ. Trimming at V came to 3 bases and at J to 0 bases, leaving 3 bases not matched to a gene. The CDR3, as DNA: TGTGCCAGCAGCTTCGGGACAGGGCCCTCTGGAAACACCATATATTTT. Translation gives CASSFGTGPSGNTIYF. Complete variable domain (other parts from reference TRBV7-8 and TRBJ1-3): GAGVSQSPRYKVAKRGQDVALRCDPISGHVSLFWYQQALGQGPEFLTYFQNEAQLDKSGLPSDRFFAERPEGSVSTLKIQRTQQEDSAVYLCASSFGTGPSGNTIYFGEGSWLTVV.

This clone was recorded once. The chain joins TRBV10-1 to TRBJ2-7, with D perhaps TRBD1 (5 bases). Germline V gene sequence: CDR1 WNHNN, CDR2 SYGVQD (reference sequence). V was clipped by 6 bases and J by 3 bases, with 21 bases between them. This CDR3 comprises 16 residues. For the CDR3, the DNA is TGCGCCAGCAGCTACCCACAGGTTCTAGACAACTACGAGCAGTACTTC. Translated: CASSYPQVLDNYEQYF.

This clone has more than one count but fewer than ten. The rearrangement uses TRBV6-4 and TRBJ2-3, with 7 bases fitting TRBD2. Trimming cost V 4 bases and J 1 base; bases outside gene matches: 2. The CDR3 runs 14 residues. Germline CDR1 and CDR2: MRHNA and SNTAGT. This CDR3 is CASSAAGGTDTQYF. CDR3 nucleotide sequence: TGTGCCAGCAGTGCGGCGGGGGGCACAGATACGCAGTATTTT.

This rearrangement joins TRBV14 to TRBJ2-1; 8 positions match TRBD2. Germline trimming cut 5 bases from V and 4 bases from J; bases unmatched to any gene: 10. The CDR3 spans 16 residues. CDR1 and CDR2 (germline): SGHDN, FVKESK. The chain's CDR3 is CASSTAGAGGYNEQFF. The CDR3 bases are TGTGCCAGCAGCACCGCCGGGGCGGGGGGATACAATGAGCAGTTCTTC.

This CDR3 reads CASSAGDPRNEQYF. In DNA form, the CDR3 reads TGTGCCAGTAGTGCGGGGGATCCGAGGAACGAGCAGTACTTC. This chain joins TRBV19 and TRBJ2-7, with 7 bases lining up with TRBD2. The CDR3 contains 14 residues. Germline trimming cut 5 bases from V and 5 bases from J; bases unmatched to any gene: 9. CDR1 is LNHDA, CDR2 SQIVND, per germline (reference sequence).